These T cell receptor beta chains were read from a single sample in a study of blood T cells in healthy people across ages. In TCRdb, the 5' RACE reads were re-called with MiXCR into one record per CDR3 protein. The repertoire holds over 1,200,000 distinct CDR3 sequences, with approximately 59% as singletons. The specimen sequenced was blood. These receptors were obtained from a man aged 18 to 30 in good health. CDR3s include the opening cysteine and the closing phenylalanine or tryptophan. A D gene is named only where the DNA matches it firmly. Size values are once, few and many counts, or a class for expanded clones, and some rows have none.

cdr3_length clone_size d_call v_call cdr3_aa
15 . TRBD1 TRBV2 CASSADRTGGNEQYF
13 . . TRBV20-1 CSARDPTLYEQYF
14 . . TRBV5-1 CASRRGSGANVLAF
16 . TRBD1 TRBV10-2 CASSESGGTGANVLTF
17 . TRBD2 TRBV6-6 CASKRLAGGPNTDTQYF
21 . TRBD2 TRBV5-1 CASSFPVLAGGTRGSYNEQFF
16 . TRBD2 TRBV20-1 CSARDLASGTLHEQFF
18 . TRBD2 TRBV4-3 CASSQDATGLADYNEQFF
14 . TRBD2 TRBV6-1 CASRASGGADTQYF
14 once . TRBV2 CASSERETLNEQFF
13 . . TRBV6-6 CASSYPDGNTIYF
13 . . TRBV6-1 CASSGGHIDTQYF
16 . TRBD2 TRBV10-3 CAIRSPLLAGNNEQFF
15 once . TRBV20-1 CSARELGGWGDTQYF
16 . TRBD2 TRBV20-1 CSARDRTSGRADEQFF
14 . TRBD2 TRBV6-6 CATDLLAGDGELFF
14 . . TRBV12-3/TRBV12-4 CASRVLGANYGYTF
15 . . TRBV7-2 CASSLVGIGGSEQYF
16 few . TRBV20-1 CSALHKGRMQYNEQFF
15 . . TRBV11-2 CASSLGRGPFAEQYF
12 . . TRBV6-6 CASRTWDSRYTF
10 . . TRBV20-1 CSAPLMTQHF
13 once . TRBV20-1 CSASVDGSYGYTF
14 few . TRBV9 CASSKQVNTGELFF
11 . . TRBV20-1 CSAREDYGYTF